These 26 T cell receptor beta chains came from one sample sequenced in a study of T cells in Graves' hyperthyroidism and ophthalmopathy. Researchers took RNA transcripts and amplified the TCR beta CDR3 regions from them. HTBI primers were employed in a first-round RT-PCR of the TCR CDR3. TCRdb redid the calling of the multiplex PCR reads with MiXCR, one entry per CDR3 protein. The table has 370,000 or so distinct CDR3 sequences, 20% to 25% seen once; the top ten hold 73%. Sequencing was done on a sample of blood. Receptor source: a man between 50 and 59 years old with Graves' hyperthyroidism.

The V call is TRBV11-2, the J call TRBJ1-3; D ambiguous. The CDR3 is 13 amino acids. Germline-derived CDR1 and CDR2 are SGHAT and FQNNGV. Trimming pared 5 bases from V and 0 bases from J, leaving 5 bases between. CDR3 coding DNA: TGTGCCAGCAGCCAGACCTCTGGAAACACCATATATTTT. This codes for CASSQTSGNTIYF.

The count of this clonotype is one. One end of the junction varies from germline; a read error may be responsible. The rearrangement links TRBV27 to TRBJ2-4; maybe TRBD1 (5 bases). There are 14 residues in the CDR3. From germline, CDR1 is MNHEY and CDR2 SMNVEV (reference sequence). The CDR3 DNA follows: TGTGCCACCAGTGGGGCGGAGACCAAAAACATTCAGTACTTC. It is translated as CATSGAETKNIQYF.

This clonotype has only one observation. This chain uses TRBV19 with TRBJ1-2, with 7 bases aligning to TRBD1. Trimming removed 7 bases from V and 2 bases from J; junction bases left unmatched: 10. The germline V gene has CDR1 LNHDA and CDR2 SQIVND (reference sequence). This CDR3 region has 15 residues. The CDR3 protein is CASTNPGQRNYGYTF. The DNA of the CDR3 is TGTGCCAGTACCAACCCGGGACAGAGGAACTATGGCTACACCTTC.

In its sample, this clonotype was seen many times. This chain links TRBV10-3 with TRBJ2-7, with 9 bases matching TRBD1. CDR3 size: 15 residues. Germline V gives CDR1 ENHRY, CDR2 SYGVKD. V lost 4 bases and J lost 1; bases outside the gene matches: 5. The CDR3 coding sequence is TGTGCCATCAGTGCCGTGGACAGGGGATCCTACGAGCAGTACTTC. Protein sequence: CAISAVDRGSYEQYF.

This clonotype was recorded at least ten times. The rearrangement uses TRBV20-1 and TRBJ2-7, with D perhaps matching TRBD2 (6 bases). The CDR3 is made up of 13 amino acids. The germline V gene encodes CDR1 DFQATT and CDR2 SNEGSKA (reference sequence). V was clipped by 6 bases and J by 7 bases, with 19 bases between them. The CDR3 bases are TGCAGTGCCAGAAGACGGGAGTCGGGAGAGCAGTACTTC. Translation gives CSARRRESGEQYF.

Details on this clonotype: This could be a read error, since a much larger clone is one nucleotide away. The rearrangement uses TRBV7-2 and TRBJ2-5; 7 positions match TRBD2. The J call may be in error: the DNA end matches TRBJ2-1 better. Germline loops: CDR1 SGHTA, CDR2 FQGNSA. This CDR3 has 12 residues. The DNA for the CDR3 is TGTGCCAGCAGTCGGGGGAGGGAGACCCAGTTCTTC. This gives the protein CASSRGRETQFF.

This clonotype was counted ten times or more. The chain uses TRBV7-9 and TRBJ2-7, with TRBD1 as a possible D gene (6 bases). The CDR3 runs 13 residues. The ends were cut back, 5 bases at V and 5 bases at J, with 13 bases in the middle. Germline CDR1 and CDR2: SEHNR and FQNEAQ (reference sequence). The CDR3 DNA sequence: TGTGCCAGCAGCCCACGGACAGCCAACGAGCAGTACTTC. Amino acid sequence: CASSPRTANEQYF.

This clonotype was counted many times. Here the CDR3 reads CASSYSGQSYEQYF. The CDR3 nucleotides read TGTGCCAGCAGTTACTCGGGGCAGAGCTACGAGCAGTACTTC. The V call is TRBV6-5, the J call TRBJ2-7, with TRBD1 as a possible D gene (5 bases). From germline, CDR1 is MNHEY and CDR2 SVGAGI. Trimming shortened V by 0 bases and J by 3 bases, and 9 bases separated the two germline ends. The CDR3 extends over 14 amino acids.

The genes are TRBV27 and TRBJ2-3, with D possibly matching TRBD2 (6 bases). CDR1 is MNHEY, CDR2 SMNVEV, per germline (reference sequence). This CDR3 spans 16 amino acids. The V end lost 2 bases, the J end lost 4 bases, and 16 bases lay between the germline ends. This chain's CDR3 is CASSLVAGSQSDTQYF. The CDR3 nucleotides are TGTGCCAGCAGTTTAGTAGCCGGGAGTCAATCAGATACGCAGTATTTT.

This sequence joins TRBV5-1 and TRBJ2-1, with D possibly being TRBD2 (6 bases). The ends were cut back, 4 bases at V and 0 bases at J, with 11 bases in the middle. The CDR3 is 15 residues long. Germline V lookup: CDR1 SGHRS, CDR2 YFSETQ. The CDR3 is CASSMGGSSYNEQFF. CDR3 coding DNA: TGCGCCAGCAGCATGGGAGGCAGCTCCTACAATGAGCAGTTCTTC.

This clonotype was picked up a small number of times. The rearrangement uses TRBV2 and TRBJ1-4; no firm D call. The CDR3 contains 16 residues. V shed 6 bases and J shed 7 bases, with 21 bases lying between them. The germline CDR1 and CDR2 sequences are SNHLY and FYNNEI. The CDR3 DNA reads as TGTGCCAGCAGCGCCTACAGTTCCTCGGGCTCTGAAAAACTGTTTTTT. Its translation: CASSAYSSSGSEKLFF.

V usage is TRBV12-3 or TRBV12-4 and J usage is TRBJ2-3; 9 positions match TRBD2. CDR3 length: 12 residues. V lost 3 bases, J lost 9 bases, and 1 base stayed unmatched. CDR3 sequence (DNA): TGTGCCAGCAGTTTTAGCGGGAGCACGCAGTATTTT. Amino acids: CASSFSGSTQYF.

The V and J genes are TRBV5-4 and TRBJ2-3; 9 nucleotides align to TRBD2. Germline lookup yields CDR1 SGHNT and CDR2 YYREEE (reference sequence). Unmatched junction bases numbered 7, after V lost 5 bases and J lost 6 bases. The CDR3 runs 14 residues. CDR3 sequence (DNA): TGTGCCAGCAGTCAGACTAGCGGTTTTGATACGCAGTATTTT. Its translation is CASSQTSGFDTQYF.

This clonotype appeared once. The rearrangement joins TRBV7-9 to TRBJ1-2; TRBD1 is a possible D gene (5 bases). CDR3 size: 15 residues. Germline CDR1 reads SEHNR; CDR2 reads FQNEAQ (reference sequence). V was cut by 1 base and J by 2 bases, with 11 bases left in between. The chain's CDR3 is CASSLGLQENYGYTF. CDR3 DNA: TGTGCCAGCAGCTTAGGGTTACAGGAGAACTATGGCTACACCTTC.

The chain joins TRBV7-6 to TRBJ1-2; TRBD1 is a possible D gene (6 bases). The V end was cut by 3 bases, the J end by 4 bases, with 15 bases between. Germline V lookup: CDR1 SGHVS, CDR2 FNYEAQ. CDR3 length: 15 amino acids. DNA for the CDR3: TGTGCCAGCAGCTTTGACAGACAGGCCCCCTATGGCTACACCTTC. As protein: CASSFDRQAPYGYTF. The variable domain in full, with the rest retrieved from reference TRBV7-6 and TRBJ1-2, is GAGVSQSPRYKVTKRGQDVALRCDPISGHVSLYWYRQALGQGPEFLTYFNYEAQQDKSGLPNDRFSAERPEGSISTLTIQRTEQRDSAMYRCASSFDRQAPYGYTFGSGTRLTVV.

This rearrangement joins TRBV30 to TRBJ1-1; D is ambiguous. Trimming took 4 bases from V and 0 from J, leaving 15 bases between them. CDR1 is GTSNPN, CDR2 SVGIG, per germline (reference sequence). This CDR3 comprises 15 residues. The CDR3 coding sequence is TGTGCCTGGAAACCCAGGAACAACCTGAACACTGAAGCTTTCTTT. Its protein product is CAWKPRNNLNTEAFF.

This clonotype was picked up a small number of times. V is TRBV6-1 and J is TRBJ1-2; TRBD1 might be the D (5 bases). CDR1 and CDR2 from the germline V gene are MNHNS and SASEGT. V lost 2 bases and J 2 bases, leaving 15 bases between the germline ends. The CDR3 is 16 amino acids. The chain's CDR3 is CASSEISGNGNYGYTF. As DNA, the CDR3 is TGTGCCAGCAGTGAAATTTCAGGGAACGGAAACTATGGCTACACCTTC.

J is TRBJ1-2 and V is TRBV2; weak D call: TRBD1 (5 bases). CDR1 and CDR2 from the germline V gene are SNHLY and FYNNEI. The CDR3 is made up of 17 amino acids. The ends were cut back, 5 bases at V and 0 bases at J, with 19 bases in the middle. CDR3 in amino acids: CASSLRFRAGANYGYTF. CDR3 bases: TGTGCCAGCAGTTTAAGGTTCAGGGCCGGAGCTAACTATGGCTACACCTTC.

The V call is TRBV20-1, the J call TRBJ2-7; D not certain. The CDR3 length is 11 residues. The V end was cut by 1 base, the J end by 3 bases, with 4 bases between. CDR1 is DFQATT and CDR2 is SNEGSKA in the germline V gene (reference sequence). The CDR3 DNA follows: TGCAGTGCTAGAGTTGACTACGAGCAGTACTTC. The encoded protein is CSARVDYEQYF.

This clonotype was seen a few times. The rearrangement uses TRBV12-3 or TRBV12-4 and TRBJ2-2; no clear D. This CDR3 is 14 amino acids long. V dropped 2 bases and J dropped 4 bases, with 8 bases sitting between them. CDR3 in DNA: TGTGCCAGCAGTTTATCTGGGCGCACCGGGGAGCTGTTTTTT. Encoded protein: CASSLSGRTGELFF.

This clonotype was counted ten times or more. V gene TRBV11-2 combines with J gene TRBJ2-7; 8 nucleotides agree with TRBD2. The length of the CDR3 is 14 residues. Trimming removed 4 bases from V and 4 bases from J; junction bases left unmatched: 6. Germline values: CDR1 SGHAT, CDR2 FQNNGV. The CDR3 loop is CASSSAGVVYEQYF. In DNA form, the CDR3 reads TGTGCCAGCAGCTCAGCGGGAGTTGTTTACGAGCAGTACTTC.

Ten or more counts support this clonotype. This sequence joins TRBV28 and TRBJ1-1; tentatively, D is TRBD1 (6 bases). V was shortened by 5 bases and J by 1 base, with 11 bases between the two germline ends. This CDR3 comprises 14 residues. Germline V gene data show CDR1 as MDHEN and CDR2 as SYDVKM. The CDR3 spells CASSVPGANTEAFF. The CDR3 DNA reads TGTGCCAGCAGTGTTCCGGGGGCGAACACTGAAGCTTTCTTT.

This clonotype was detected many times. The J gene is TRBJ1-1, the V gene TRBV11-2; D not certain. Trimming cost V 0 bases and J 1 base, with 9 bases left between them. Germline values: CDR1 SGHAT, CDR2 FQNNGV. This CDR3 is 15 amino acids long. The CDR3 reads CASSLDHTANTEAFF. DNA for the CDR3: TGTGCCAGCAGCTTAGATCACACAGCGAACACTGAAGCTTTCTTT.

In this sample, this clonotype turned up many times. The chain employs TRBV28 and TRBJ1-1, with D possibly TRBD1 on 5 matching bases. Trimming stripped 4 bases from V and 10 bases from J, with 13 bases between. Germline values: CDR1 MDHEN, CDR2 SYDVKM. This CDR3 spans 12 amino acids. CDR3 residues: CASSSSGSRAFF. CDR3 bases: TGTGCCAGCAGTTCCTCAGGGTCGCGAGCTTTCTTT.

This clonotype was found many times. This chain joins TRBV11-2 and TRBJ2-1; no clear D. Trimming left V 5 bases short and J 0 bases short, with 11 bases between. Per germline, CDR1 SGHAT and CDR2 FQNNGV. The CDR3 is 15 residues long. The CDR3 region is CASSEVETSYNEQFF. Here the CDR3 DNA reads TGTGCCAGCAGCGAGGTGGAAACCTCCTACAATGAGCAGTTCTTC.

CDR3 sequence: CASSADRGGETQYF. In DNA form, the CDR3 reads TGTGCCAGCAGTGCGGACAGGGGAGGGGAGACCCAGTACTTC. The chain combines TRBV28 with TRBJ2-5; 9 positions agree with TRBD1. The CDR3 has 14 residues. After removal of 5 bases from V and 5 bases from J, the junction contained 6 bases not matched to a gene. CDR1 and CDR2 (germline): MDHEN, SYDVKM.